The T cell receptor (beta chain) described here comes from a study of shared clonotypes between healthy human individuals. Study-level points and caveats: Among non-shared clonotypes, generation probabilities were lower than among those shared by all four donors.

The data were produced by immunoSEQ multiplex PCR, yet TCRdb's version contains in-frame clones alone and is incomplete. Of more than 2,000,000 clones in the sample, more than 85% were seen once. On this clone itself: The antigen is undetermined.

The germline V gene encodes CDR1 SGHRS and CDR2 YFSETQ. The CDR3 length is 13 residues. After removal of 4 bases from V and 9 bases from J, the junction contained 0 bases not matched to a gene. The rearrangement joins TRBV5-1 to TRBJ1-6; 11 bases line up with TRBD1. The sequenced sample was naive CD4+ T cells from PBMCs. Subset reported: CD45RA+ positively selected. The TCR was taken from a man between 18 and 35 years old in good health. Some clones in this sample may be carry-over from other donors' samples. CDR3 sequence reads: CASSGTGGSPLHF. The CDR3 nucleotides are TGCGCCAGCAGCGGGACAGGGGGTTCACCCCTCCACTTT.